The subject of this entry is one T cell receptor beta chain. Antigen: not known. This entry belongs to a study of cytomegalovirus exposure and HLA in healthy donors. Each of the donors was a healthy bone marrow donor. With 60 Vbeta and 13 Jbeta primers, the PCR was carried out. Profiling relied on immunoSEQ multiplex PCR, and the TCRdb table lists in-frame clones only, not all of them. In the table there are about 150,000 clones, 65% to 75% of which are singletons. Whole-study findings and limits: The study assumed roughly uniform donor sequencing depth for presence/absence analyses. HLA restriction was apparent for most CMV-associated TCR beta chains in a later analysis.

This CDR3 is built from 13 residues. The V gene's germline CDR1 is SSHAT and CDR2 FNYEAQ (reference sequence). With V trimmed by 2 bases and J by 3 bases, 0 bases remained unmatched. This chain joins TRBV7-7 and TRBJ2-5; 7 bases line up with TRBD1. The receptor comes from a man aged 55 to 69 in good health and CMV-seronegative. Sequenced sample: PBMCs. The CDR3 is CASSLQGEETQYF. For the CDR3, the DNA is TGTGCCAGCAGCTTACAGGGGGAAGAGACCCAGTACTTC.